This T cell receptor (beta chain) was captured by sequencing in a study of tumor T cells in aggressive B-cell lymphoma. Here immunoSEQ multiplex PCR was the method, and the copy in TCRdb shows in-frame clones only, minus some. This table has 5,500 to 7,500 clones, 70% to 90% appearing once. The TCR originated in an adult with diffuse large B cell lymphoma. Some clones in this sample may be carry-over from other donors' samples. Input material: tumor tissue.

The CDR3 spells CAISEVQGAGNEKLFF. The CDR3 DNA reads as TGTGCCATCAGTGAGGTCCAGGGGGCCGGGAATGAAAAACTGTTTTTT. The chain joins TRBV10-3 to TRBJ1-4; 8 positions agree with TRBD1. The germline gives CDR1 ENHRY, CDR2 SYGVKD. CDR3 length: 16 residues. J was trimmed by 5 bases and V by 2 bases; bases with no gene match: 7.